Listed below are T cell receptor beta chains from one sample, sequenced in a study of spatial heterogeneity in lung cancer. TCRdb reprocessed the 5' RACE reads via MiXCR and lists one record per CDR3 protein. The table has roughly 30,000 distinct CDR3 sequences, about 10% seen once. This material consisted of PBMCs, taken at follow-up. These receptors all come from a female donor with early-stage non-small cell lung cancer. CDR3s include the opening cysteine and the closing phenylalanine or tryptophan. Each record gives: J gene, D gene, V gene, clone size, CDR3 DNA, CDR3 protein. The D gene is left open where the match is weak. Expanded clones get a size class; other rows say once, few or many, or leave the size out.

j_gene: TRBJ2-6
d_gene: .
v_gene: TRBV29-1
abundance: many
CDR3nt: TGCAGCGTCCGCCAGGGTTCTGGGGCCAACGTCCTGACTTTC
CDR3aa: CSVRQGSGANVLTF

j_gene: TRBJ1-2
d_gene: .
v_gene: TRBV13
abundance: .
CDR3nt: TGTGCCAGCAGCCTTGGGACAACCTATGGCTACACCTTC
CDR3aa: CASSLGTTYGYTF

j_gene: TRBJ2-1
d_gene: .
v_gene: TRBV10-3
abundance: few
CDR3nt: TGTGCCATCAGTGATGATAGCAATGAGCAGTTCTTC
CDR3aa: CAISDDSNEQFF

j_gene: TRBJ1-1
d_gene: .
v_gene: TRBV28
abundance: many
CDR3nt: TGTGCCAGCAGTTCCCAGGGTCTGAACACTGAAGCTTTCTTT
CDR3aa: CASSSQGLNTEAFF

j_gene: TRBJ1-1
d_gene: .
v_gene: TRBV7-9
abundance: many
CDR3nt: TGTGCCAGCAGTAGGCAGTTGAACACTGAAGCTTTCTTT
CDR3aa: CASSRQLNTEAFF

j_gene: TRBJ2-7
d_gene: .
v_gene: TRBV28
abundance: .
CDR3nt: TGTGCCAGCAGCCCACCTAAGTGGTACGAGCAGTACTTC
CDR3aa: CASSPPKWYEQYF

j_gene: TRBJ2-7
d_gene: .
v_gene: TRBV5-1
abundance: .
CDR3nt: TGCGCCAGCAGCCAAACAGGGCCCTACGAGCAGTACTTC
CDR3aa: CASSQTGPYEQYF

j_gene: TRBJ2-7
d_gene: .
v_gene: TRBV7-9
abundance: .
CDR3nt: TGTGCCAGCAGCTTCGTGGGAGATTACGAGCAGTACTTC
CDR3aa: CASSFVGDYEQYF

j_gene: TRBJ1-4
d_gene: TRBD1
v_gene: TRBV10-3
abundance: many
CDR3nt: TGTGCCACCGAGTCCGGGACAGGGCCCGTCGGTGAAAAACTGTTTTTT
CDR3aa: CATESGTGPVGEKLFF

j_gene: TRBJ1-1
d_gene: .
v_gene: TRBV7-2
abundance: many
CDR3nt: TGTGCCAGCAGCCGCCTAGTCTTGACTGAAGCTTTCTTT
CDR3aa: CASSRLVLTEAFF

j_gene: TRBJ2-7
d_gene: .
v_gene: TRBV5-4
abundance: .
CDR3nt: TGTGCCAGCAGCTTTGGCCCTTCGGAGCAGTACTTC
CDR3aa: CASSFGPSEQYF

j_gene: TRBJ2-2
d_gene: TRBD2
v_gene: TRBV12-3/TRBV12-4
abundance: few
CDR3nt: TGTGCCACCACACCGCGGGGGAGGGCGAACACCGGGGAGCTGTTTTTT
CDR3aa: CATTPRGRANTGELFF

j_gene: TRBJ1-6
d_gene: .
v_gene: TRBV6-1
abundance: many
CDR3nt: TGTGCCAGCAGTCCACTCTTACAGGGAGCGCCCCTCCACTTT
CDR3aa: CASSPLLQGAPLHF

j_gene: TRBJ1-5
d_gene: .
v_gene: TRBV7-2
abundance: few
CDR3nt: TGTGCCAGCAGCTTCACAGATTGGCCCCAGCATTTT
CDR3aa: CASSFTDWPQHF

j_gene: TRBJ2-1
d_gene: .
v_gene: TRBV28
abundance: many
CDR3nt: TGTGCCAGCAGTTTAGTCGGGTGGTCCTACAATGAGCAGTTCTTC
CDR3aa: CASSLVGWSYNEQFF

j_gene: TRBJ1-5
d_gene: TRBD1
v_gene: TRBV19
abundance: .
CDR3nt: TGTGCCAGTAGTTCTTTGTCGCCGGACAGGGCCAATCAGCCCCAGCATTTT
CDR3aa: CASSSLSPDRANQPQHF

j_gene: TRBJ2-7
d_gene: TRBD1
v_gene: TRBV5-1
abundance: .
CDR3nt: TGCGCCAGCAGCTTGGGCGGGACAGGGGGTGAGCAGTACTTC
CDR3aa: CASSLGGTGGEQYF

j_gene: TRBJ2-1
d_gene: TRBD2
v_gene: TRBV5-5
abundance: many
CDR3nt: TGTGCCAGCAGCTTGTCCCCCACTAGCGGGGCATACAATGAGCAGTTCTTC
CDR3aa: CASSLSPTSGAYNEQFF

j_gene: TRBJ2-7
d_gene: TRBD2
v_gene: TRBV20-1
abundance: few
CDR3nt: TGCAGTGCTCTTAAGACTAGCGGGGGAGTGGGAGAGCAGTACTTC
CDR3aa: CSALKTSGGVGEQYF

j_gene: TRBJ1-5
d_gene: .
v_gene: TRBV12-3/TRBV12-4
abundance: many
CDR3nt: TGTGCCAGCACTCCCCGAGGGGCCATATGGCCCCAGCATTTT
CDR3aa: CASTPRGAIWPQHF

j_gene: TRBJ2-2
d_gene: .
v_gene: TRBV4-3
abundance: many
CDR3nt: TGCGCCAGCAGCCAAGAACAGAACACCGGGGAGCTGTTTTTT
CDR3aa: CASSQEQNTGELFF

j_gene: TRBJ2-3
d_gene: .
v_gene: TRBV4-3
abundance: many
CDR3nt: TGCGCCAGCAGCGTTAGGGGACCCACAGATACGCAGTATTTT
CDR3aa: CASSVRGPTDTQYF

j_gene: TRBJ2-3
d_gene: .
v_gene: TRBV12-3/TRBV12-4
abundance: many
CDR3nt: TGTGCCAGCAGTTTGGTTTTCGCAGATACGCAGTATTTT
CDR3aa: CASSLVFADTQYF

j_gene: TRBJ2-7
d_gene: .
v_gene: TRBV12-3/TRBV12-4
abundance: many
CDR3nt: TGTGCCAGCAGCCGGGACACGCCAGCCTACGAGCAGTACTTC
CDR3aa: CASSRDTPAYEQYF

j_gene: TRBJ1-1
d_gene: .
v_gene: TRBV5-1
abundance: .
CDR3nt: TGCGCCAGCAGCTTGAACACATTGAACACTGAAGCTTTCTTT
CDR3aa: CASSLNTLNTEAFF

j_gene: TRBJ2-7
d_gene: .
v_gene: TRBV13
abundance: many
CDR3nt: TGTGCCAGCAGCTTAGAGGGTGGAAGGGTGTGGTCCTACGAGCAGTACTTC
CDR3aa: CASSLEGGRVWSYEQYF

j_gene: TRBJ1-5
d_gene: .
v_gene: TRBV20-1
abundance: .
CDR3nt: TGCAGTGCCAGTGCCCCGACAGCCGTTAATCAGCCCCAGCATTTT
CDR3aa: CSASAPTAVNQPQHF

j_gene: TRBJ2-5
d_gene: .
v_gene: TRBV19
abundance: many
CDR3nt: TGTGCCAGTAGTGTAGACCACGGAGAGACCCAGTACTTC
CDR3aa: CASSVDHGETQYF

j_gene: TRBJ2-3
d_gene: TRBD2
v_gene: TRBV7-8
abundance: many
CDR3nt: TGTGCCAGCAGCTCCATTAGCGGGTCCCTCACAGATACGCAGTATTTT
CDR3aa: CASSSISGSLTDTQYF

j_gene: TRBJ1-1
d_gene: .
v_gene: TRBV11-2
abundance: few
CDR3nt: TGTGCCAGCAGCTTAGTGGGTAGAGCGGTGAACACTGAAGCTTTCTTT
CDR3aa: CASSLVGRAVNTEAFF

j_gene: TRBJ1-1
d_gene: .
v_gene: TRBV5-1
abundance: few
CDR3nt: TGCGCCAGCAGCTTGGAAGGGGCTGAAGCTTTCTTT
CDR3aa: CASSLEGAEAFF

j_gene: TRBJ2-3
d_gene: TRBD2
v_gene: TRBV29-1
abundance: .
CDR3nt: TGCAGCGTTGGCGGGGGGGCAGGAGATACGCAGTATTTT
CDR3aa: CSVGGGAGDTQYF

j_gene: TRBJ2-5
d_gene: .
v_gene: TRBV27
abundance: many
CDR3nt: TGTGCCAGCAGTTCCCAGATGGAGACCCAGTACTTC
CDR3aa: CASSSQMETQYF

j_gene: TRBJ2-1
d_gene: .
v_gene: TRBV5-1
abundance: .
CDR3nt: TGCGCCAGCAGCCTTACGGTGGGTGAGCAGTTCTTC
CDR3aa: CASSLTVGEQFF

j_gene: TRBJ1-2
d_gene: TRBD1
v_gene: TRBV20-1
abundance: .
CDR3nt: TGCAGTGCCGAGACAGGGGCGCGAAACTATGGCTACACCTTC
CDR3aa: CSAETGARNYGYTF

j_gene: TRBJ2-5
d_gene: .
v_gene: TRBV4-3
abundance: many
CDR3nt: TGCGCCAGCAGCCCCGGCTGGGCGGCGCAAGAGACCCAGTACTTC
CDR3aa: CASSPGWAAQETQYF

j_gene: TRBJ2-4
d_gene: .
v_gene: TRBV7-2
abundance: .
CDR3nt: TGTGCCAGCAGCTTAGACTGGCGGGGTGAAGCCAAAAACATTCAGTACTTC
CDR3aa: CASSLDWRGEAKNIQYF

j_gene: TRBJ2-6
d_gene: TRBD2
v_gene: TRBV6-2/TRBV6-3
abundance: many
CDR3nt: TGTGCCAGCAGTTACTCGGGACTAGTCGGGCTCGGGGCCAACGTCCTGACTTTC
CDR3aa: CASSYSGLVGLGANVLTF

j_gene: TRBJ1-5
d_gene: TRBD1
v_gene: TRBV6-6
abundance: few
CDR3nt: TGTGTCAGCAGAGACTCTGGACAGGCCGATAGCAATCAGCCCCAGCATTTT
CDR3aa: CVSRDSGQADSNQPQHF

j_gene: TRBJ2-7
d_gene: .
v_gene: TRBV28
abundance: many
CDR3nt: TGTGCCAGCAGTACGTTGTACGAGCAGTACTTC
CDR3aa: CASSTLYEQYF

j_gene: TRBJ2-2
d_gene: .
v_gene: TRBV27
abundance: few
CDR3nt: TGTGCCAGCAGTTTGGCCCAGACCGGGGAGCTGTTTTTT
CDR3aa: CASSLAQTGELFF

j_gene: TRBJ2-5
d_gene: .
v_gene: TRBV5-1
abundance: .
CDR3nt: TGCGCCAGCAGTCTGACGGGTATTCAAGAGACCCAGTACTTC
CDR3aa: CASSLTGIQETQYF

j_gene: TRBJ2-2
d_gene: TRBD2
v_gene: TRBV5-1
abundance: many
CDR3nt: TGCGCCAGCACCGGGACTAGCGGGGGCGACGGGGAGCTGTTTTTT
CDR3aa: CASTGTSGGDGELFF

j_gene: TRBJ2-7
d_gene: TRBD2
v_gene: TRBV25-1
abundance: .
CDR3nt: TGTGCCAGCAGTGTAGCGGGACGGGCCAGGTACGAGCAGTACTTC
CDR3aa: CASSVAGRARYEQYF

j_gene: TRBJ2-4
d_gene: .
v_gene: TRBV4-1
abundance: few
CDR3nt: TGCGCCAGCAGGGACGATCTAAAAAACATTCAGTACTTC
CDR3aa: CASRDDLKNIQYF

j_gene: TRBJ2-7
d_gene: .
v_gene: TRBV7-6
abundance: many
CDR3nt: TGTGCCAGCAGCTTAGGCCAGGGTATAAACGAGCAGTACTTC
CDR3aa: CASSLGQGINEQYF

j_gene: TRBJ2-2
d_gene: .
v_gene: TRBV5-1
abundance: many
CDR3nt: TGCGCCAGCAGCTTACTGACCGGGGAGCTGTTTTTT
CDR3aa: CASSLLTGELFF

j_gene: TRBJ2-5
d_gene: .
v_gene: TRBV7-7
abundance: few
CDR3nt: TGTGCTAGCAGCCGTGGGGGCCTCCGGGAGACCCAGTACTTC
CDR3aa: CASSRGGLRETQYF

j_gene: TRBJ2-7
d_gene: .
v_gene: TRBV10-3
abundance: many
CDR3nt: TGTGCCATCAGTGGAGGAACCTACGAGCAGTACTTC
CDR3aa: CAISGGTYEQYF

j_gene: TRBJ2-1
d_gene: .
v_gene: TRBV11-2
abundance: many
CDR3nt: TGTGCCAGCAGCTCAGACTCCGGAGGGAGTGAGCAGTTCTTC
CDR3aa: CASSSDSGGSEQFF

j_gene: TRBJ2-1
d_gene: .
v_gene: TRBV7-9
abundance: .
CDR3nt: TGTGCCAGCAGCTTATTGGTAGGACTTTCCTACAATGAGCAGTTCTTC
CDR3aa: CASSLLVGLSYNEQFF

j_gene: TRBJ1-3
d_gene: TRBD1
v_gene: TRBV29-1
abundance: few
CDR3nt: TGCAGCGTTAGGACAGGGGTAAACACCATATATTTT
CDR3aa: CSVRTGVNTIYF

j_gene: TRBJ1-1
d_gene: .
v_gene: TRBV18
abundance: many
CDR3nt: TGTGCCAGCTCACCAGCATCAGGGAAGAACACTGAAGCTTTCTTT
CDR3aa: CASSPASGKNTEAFF

j_gene: TRBJ2-2
d_gene: .
v_gene: TRBV7-2
abundance: few
CDR3nt: TGTGCCAGCAGCTTAGCGATAGGCGATATCAACGGCGGGGAGCTGTTTTTT
CDR3aa: CASSLAIGDINGGELFF

j_gene: TRBJ2-5
d_gene: TRBD1
v_gene: TRBV20-1
abundance: few
CDR3nt: TGCAGTGCTAGAGATCAAGATGACAGGGGTTTCCAAGAGACCCAGTACTTC
CDR3aa: CSARDQDDRGFQETQYF

j_gene: TRBJ2-7
d_gene: .
v_gene: TRBV28
abundance: many
CDR3nt: TGTGCCAGCAGTTTAAGGCAGTACGGCGAGCAGTACTTC
CDR3aa: CASSLRQYGEQYF

j_gene: TRBJ1-2
d_gene: .
v_gene: TRBV2
abundance: few
CDR3nt: TGTGCCAGCAGCCCTAGACAACCGAACTATGGCTACACCTTC
CDR3aa: CASSPRQPNYGYTF